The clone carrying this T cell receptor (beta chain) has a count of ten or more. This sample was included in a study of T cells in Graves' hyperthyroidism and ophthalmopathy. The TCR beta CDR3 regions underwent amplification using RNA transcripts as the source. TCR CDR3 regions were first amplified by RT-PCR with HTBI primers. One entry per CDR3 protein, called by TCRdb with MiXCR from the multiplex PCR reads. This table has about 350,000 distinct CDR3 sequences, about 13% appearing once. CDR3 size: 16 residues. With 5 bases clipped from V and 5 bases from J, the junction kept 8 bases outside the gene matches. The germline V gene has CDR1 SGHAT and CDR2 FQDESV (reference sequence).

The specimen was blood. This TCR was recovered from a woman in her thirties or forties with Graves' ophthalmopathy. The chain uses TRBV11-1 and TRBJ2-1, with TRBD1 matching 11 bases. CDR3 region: CASSRRTGGDHNEQFF. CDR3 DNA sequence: TGTGCCAGCAGCCGGAGGACAGGGGGCGATCACAATGAGCAGTTCTTC.